Described below is a single T cell receptor beta chain sequence and its context. This clone was counted many times. No cognate antigen has been identified for it. Within one base of it there is no much larger clone, and no base qualities were kept. The source of the sample is a study of metastatic and nonmetastatic thyroid tumors (dated by TCRdb to between 2020 and 2021). The study in broad terms: The researchers compared repertoires between peripheral blood samples and tumor or nodule tissue samples from patients with malignant or benign thyroid disease. The study at large found these results: In both blood and tumor samples, malignant tumors were reported to have significantly higher TCR beta diversity than benign nodules.

The CDR3 has 16 amino acids, counting the end cysteine and phenylalanine. Just CDR3 DNA is preserved here, 48 bases in frame from base 1. Taken from the germline V gene, the CDR1 and CDR2 loops are MDHEN and SYDVKM. Trimming accounts for 5 bases at V and 1 base at J, while the number of junction bases matched to no gene is 6. Before undergoing thyroid surgery, none of the patients had been given any kind of treatment. Using T-cell receptor beta sequencing, the study looked back at clinical samples from patients collected from the early 2010s to the late 2010s. The library relied on PCR. Sequencer: Illumina HiSeq 4000. High-throughput sequencing was used to profile the TCR beta-chain CDR3 region of every patient. Processing in the source paper ran as follows. Drawing on CDR3 differences between clinicopathological groups, the researchers built a classifier meant to tell apart patients with distant-metastatic papillary thyroid cancer. The Shannon index was used to assess repertoire diversity, and the Morisita-Horn index was used to assess tumor-blood repertoire similarity. TCRdb reprocessing: public reads trimmed at Q25 with fastp, clones called with MiXCR, in-frame beta chains kept. TCRdb's processing, not the authors', yielded these V and J calls. The table for this sample lists about 33,000 clones; about a sixth of them were counted only once. Together, the top ten hold approximately 5% of the sample.

The rearranged chain carries TRBV28 and TRBJ2-2, with 8 junctional bases fitting TRBD1. Sequencing input: blood. The receptor was isolated from a female donor with papillary thyroid cancer or a benign thyroid nodule (not recorded which). Some clones in this sample may be carry-over from other donors' samples. The CDR3: CASSLPGQVNTGELFF. DNA sequence: TGTGCCAGCAGTCTCCCGGGACAGGTGAACACCGGGGAGCTGTTTTTT. The full variable domain, with segments outside the CDR3 supplied by the reference TRBV28 and TRBJ2-2 proteins, appears as DVKVTQSSRYLVKRTGEKVFLECVQDMDHENMFWYRQDPGLGLRLIYFSYDVKMKEKGDIPEGYSVSREKKERFSLILESASTNQTSMYLCASSLPGQVNTGELFFGEGSRLTVL.